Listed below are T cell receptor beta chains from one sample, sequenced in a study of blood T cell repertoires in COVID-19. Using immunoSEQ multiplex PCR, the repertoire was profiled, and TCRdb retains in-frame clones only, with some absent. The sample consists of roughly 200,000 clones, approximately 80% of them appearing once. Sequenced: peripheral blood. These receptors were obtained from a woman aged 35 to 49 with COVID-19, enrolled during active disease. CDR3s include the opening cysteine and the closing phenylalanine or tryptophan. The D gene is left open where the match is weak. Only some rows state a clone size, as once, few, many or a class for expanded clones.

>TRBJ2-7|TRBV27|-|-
TGTGCCAGCAGTCCTTCAGCTAGGATGAACGAGCAGTACTTC
CASSPSARMNEQYF
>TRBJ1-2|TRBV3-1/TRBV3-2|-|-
TGTGCCAGCAGCCTGGCGGGGTCAGGGGGCTACACCTTC
CASSLAGSGGYTF
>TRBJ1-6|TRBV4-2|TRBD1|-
TGTGCCAGCAGCCAGGGACAGCCGAATTCACCCCTCCACTTT
CASSQGQPNSPLHF
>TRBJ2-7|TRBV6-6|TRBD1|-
TGTGCCAGCAGCCAAACGGGACAGGGGGAGCAGTACTTC
CASSQTGQGEQYF
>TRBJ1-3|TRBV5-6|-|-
TGTGCCAGCAGCTTAGGGGGGGCTGACTCTGGAAACACCATATATTTT
CASSLGGADSGNTIYF
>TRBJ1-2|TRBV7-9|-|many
TGTGCCAGCAGCGCCCGGGACGCTCGAGCGGGTGATGGCTACACCTTC
CASSARDARAGDGYTF
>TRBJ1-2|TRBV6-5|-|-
TGTGCCAGCTCCGACAGTGCTCGCTATGGCTACACCTTC
CASSDSARYGYTF
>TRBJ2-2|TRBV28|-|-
TGTGCCAGCAGCAGGGCCGGGGAGCTGTTTTTT
CASSRAGELFF
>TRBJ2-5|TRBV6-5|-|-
TGTGCCAGCGCGGGACAGCCCCAAGAGACCCAGTACTTC
CASAGQPQETQYF
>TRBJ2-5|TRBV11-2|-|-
TGTGCCAGCAGCTTCCCGACAGTTCCCTCAGGAGAGACCCAGTACTTC
CASSFPTVPSGETQYF
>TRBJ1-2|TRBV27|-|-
TGTGCCAGCAGACCAATTCGGGGGGTCCTACTTTCTAACTATGGCTACACCTTC
CASRPIRGVLLSNYGYTF
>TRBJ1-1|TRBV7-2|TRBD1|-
TGTGCCAGCAGCTTAGGCCGGGACAGGGGGCTCACTGAAGCTTTCTTT
CASSLGRDRGLTEAFF